This T cell receptor (beta chain) was sequenced for a study of T cell repertoires in MIS-A myocarditis. Data came from immunoSEQ multiplex PCR; TCRdb stores just in-frame clones and leaves some out. Among 9,500 to 12,000 clones listed, approximately 90% were seen once. CDR1 and CDR2 (germline): LGHNA, YSLEER. The CDR3 totals 14 residues. Trimming took 4 bases from V and 2 from J; bases not matched to a gene: 5. This rearrangement joins TRBV4-3 to TRBJ2-7, with 7 nucleotides matching TRBD1. The source is a man younger than 30 with fulminant myocarditis from multisystem inflammatory syndrome in adults (MIS-A) after COVID-19. Sequenced material: thoracic lymph node tissue obtained at autopsy. The CDR3 region has the DNA TGCGCCAGCAGCCTCGACAGGGCTACCTACGAGCAGTACTTC. Translation: CASSLDRATYEQYF.